This record covers a single T cell receptor beta chain. Its antigen is not known. Primers for the PCR totalled 60 Vbeta and 13 Jbeta. The method was immunoSEQ multiplex PCR; TCRdb's version includes in-frame clones alone and lacks a portion of them. The table records about 130,000 clones, over 65% of them present only once. The data stem from a study of cytomegalovirus exposure and HLA in healthy donors. Study outcomes and limitations: According to the study, around 150 TCR beta chains were cytomegalovirus-associated.

Germline values: CDR1 SGHNT, CDR2 YYREEE (reference sequence). Trimming pared 4 bases from V and 4 bases from J, leaving 17 bases between. The CDR3 runs 15 residues. The TCR originated in a man in his forties in good health and CMV-seropositive. Specimen: PBMCs. This rearrangement joins TRBV5-4 to TRBJ1-1; the D is unclear. CDR3 in amino acids: CASSPPGREGTEAFF. The CDR3 DNA is TGTGCCAGCAGCCCGCCTGGGAGGGAGGGCACTGAAGCTTTCTTT.